This entry is about one T cell receptor beta chain. CDR3 length equals 16 residues. Germline assignment: CDR1 SEHNR and CDR2 FQNEAQ (reference sequence). The V segment lost 7 bases and the J segment 2 bases; nucleotides outside the gene matches: 11. TCRdb's table, derived via immunoSEQ multiplex PCR, lists solely in-frame clones and lacks some. The sample includes fewer than 300,000 clones, 75% to 85% of them seen just once. This sample is part of a study of blood T cell repertoires in COVID-19. The chain couples TRBV7-9 to TRBJ2-7, with TRBD1 matching over 10 bases. The sequenced sample consisted of peripheral blood. This receptor was obtained from a man in his forties or fifties with active or convalescent COVID-19. The CDR3 DNA sequence: TGTGCCAGCATCAAGGTCGGGGACAGGGGAACCTACGAGCAGTACTTC. It translates to CASIKVGDRGTYEQYF. The variable domain in full, completed from reference TRBV7-9 and TRBJ2-7, reads DTGVSQNPRHKITKRGQNVTFRCDPISEHNRLYWYRQTLGQGPEFLTYFQNEAQLEKSRLLSDRFSAERPKGSFSTLEIQRTEQGDSAMYLCASIKVGDRGTYEQYFGPGTRLTVT.